This T cell receptor beta chain derives from a study of Graves' ophthalmopathy and Graves' hyperthyroidism. Findings and caveats of the study: A model of 13 signatures distinguished ophthalmopathy from stable hyperthyroidism at about 86% sensitivity and nearly 82% specificity. Blood shared most expanded thyroid clonotypes above 0.001 frequency.

RNA served as the template for amplifying TCR beta CDR3 regions. An initial RT-PCR round employing HTBI primers preceded a second-round multiplex PCR. TCRdb used MiXCR to reprocess the multiplex PCR reads, holding one entry per CDR3 protein. The table includes over 150,000 distinct CDR3 sequences, about 40% detected once. This clonotype occurred many times. Antigen: not known. The length of the CDR3 is 15 residues. Germline CDR1 reads LGHNA; CDR2 reads YSLEER. Trimming left V 3 bases short and J 5 bases short, with 16 bases between. This receptor was taken from a woman between 40 and 55 years old with Graves' ophthalmopathy. The J gene is TRBJ2-5, the V gene TRBV4-3, with D possibly being TRBD1 (6 bases). Sequences were obtained from peripheral blood. The CDR3 DNA follows: TGCGCCAGCAGCCAGGATCGGGCAGGGGATGAGACCCAGTACTTC. Translating it yields CASSQDRAGDETQYF.